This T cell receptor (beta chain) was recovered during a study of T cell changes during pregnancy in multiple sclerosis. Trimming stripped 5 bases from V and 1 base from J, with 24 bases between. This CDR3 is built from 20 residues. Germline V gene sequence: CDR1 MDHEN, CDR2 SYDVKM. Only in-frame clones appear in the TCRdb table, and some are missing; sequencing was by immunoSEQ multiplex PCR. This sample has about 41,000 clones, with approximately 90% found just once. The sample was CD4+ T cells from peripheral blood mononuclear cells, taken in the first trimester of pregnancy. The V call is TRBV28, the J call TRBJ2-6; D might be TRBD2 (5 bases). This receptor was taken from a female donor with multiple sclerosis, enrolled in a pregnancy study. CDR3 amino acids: CASSPGVIGSFASGANVLTF. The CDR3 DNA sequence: TGTGCCAGCAGTCCCGGGGTAATAGGCAGTTTCGCATCTGGGGCCAACGTCCTGACTTTC.